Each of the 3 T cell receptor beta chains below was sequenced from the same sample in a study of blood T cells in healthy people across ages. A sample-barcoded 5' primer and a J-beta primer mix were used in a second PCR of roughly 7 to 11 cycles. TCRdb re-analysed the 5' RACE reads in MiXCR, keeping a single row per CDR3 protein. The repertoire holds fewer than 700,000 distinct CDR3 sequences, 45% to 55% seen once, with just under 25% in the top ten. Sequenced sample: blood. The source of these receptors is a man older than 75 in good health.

The CDR3 sequence is CASSYSDSLGGGYTF. The CDR3 DNA follows: TGTGCCAGCAGTTACTCCGATTCCTTAGGGGGCGGCTACACCTTC. The gene calls are TRBV6-7 and TRBJ1-2; TRBD1 matches 7 bases. TRBV6-7 has ORF status, its function being uncertain. V lost 0 bases, J lost 8 bases, and 9 bases stayed unmatched. This CDR3 has 15 residues.

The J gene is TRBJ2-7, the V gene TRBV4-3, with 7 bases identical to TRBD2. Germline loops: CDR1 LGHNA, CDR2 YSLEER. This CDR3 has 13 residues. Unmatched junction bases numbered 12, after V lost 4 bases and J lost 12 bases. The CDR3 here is CASSRLRGETRYF. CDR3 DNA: TGCGCCAGCAGCCGACTACGGGGGGAGACCCGGTACTTC.

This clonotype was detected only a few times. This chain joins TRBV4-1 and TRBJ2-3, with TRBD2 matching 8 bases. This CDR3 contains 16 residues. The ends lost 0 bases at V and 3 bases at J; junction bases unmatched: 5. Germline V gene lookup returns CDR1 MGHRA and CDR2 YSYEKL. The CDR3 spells CASSQDSGGRTDTQYF. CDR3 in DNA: TGCGCCAGCAGCCAAGATTCGGGGGGGAGGACAGATACGCAGTATTTT.